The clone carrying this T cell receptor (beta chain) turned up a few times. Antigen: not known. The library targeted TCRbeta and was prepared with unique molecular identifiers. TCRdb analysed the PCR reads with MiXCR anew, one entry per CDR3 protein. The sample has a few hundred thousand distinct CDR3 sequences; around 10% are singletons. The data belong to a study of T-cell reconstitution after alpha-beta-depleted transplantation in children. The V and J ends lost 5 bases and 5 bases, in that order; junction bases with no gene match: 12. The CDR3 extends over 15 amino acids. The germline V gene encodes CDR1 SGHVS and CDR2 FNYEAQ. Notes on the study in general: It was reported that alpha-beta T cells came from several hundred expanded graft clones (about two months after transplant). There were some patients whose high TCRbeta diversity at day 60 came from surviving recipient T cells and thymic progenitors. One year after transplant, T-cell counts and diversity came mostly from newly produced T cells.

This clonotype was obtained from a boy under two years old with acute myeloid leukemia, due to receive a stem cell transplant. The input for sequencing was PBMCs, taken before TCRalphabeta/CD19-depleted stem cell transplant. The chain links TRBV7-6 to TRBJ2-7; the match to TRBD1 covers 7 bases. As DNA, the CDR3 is TGTGCCAGCAGCAGATACCGGACAGGTCCCCACGAGCAGTACTTC. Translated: CASSRYRTGPHEQYF.